Below are 11 T cell receptor beta chains sequenced from a single sample in a study of Ad26.COV2.S vaccination and SARS-CoV-2 variants. Sequencing was performed with immunoSEQ multiplex PCR; in TCRdb, only in-frame clones are kept and a portion is missing. The sample includes about 410,000 clones, about nine tenths of them seen just once. The treatment here: roughly 19 received Ad26.COV2.S at low or high dose, single or two shots; roughly 5 received placebo; per-sample allocation not given. Day 63 after the first injection of vaccine or placebo was the sampling time. The sequencing here drew on peripheral blood, taken in a trial of Ad26.COV2.S vaccine versus placebo. The source of these receptors is a person between 18 and 60 years old who received the Ad26.COV2.S COVID-19 vaccine or a placebo.

This chain connects TRBV7-9 to TRBJ1-1; D is ambiguous. The ends were cut back, 2 bases at V and 4 bases at J, with 8 bases in the middle. The CDR3 extends over 13 amino acids. CDR1 is SEHNR, CDR2 FQNEAQ, per germline (reference sequence). As DNA, the CDR3 is TGTGCCAGCAGCTTATTATTTGCCACTGAAGCTTTCTTT. Translation: CASSLLFATEAFF. Drawing the rest from reference TRBV7-9 and TRBJ1-1, the complete variable domain is DTGVSQNPRHKITKRGQNVTFRCDPISEHNRLYWYRQTLGQGPEFLTYFQNEAQLEKSRLLSDRFSAERPKGSFSTLEIQRTEQGDSAMYLCASSLLFATEAFFGQGTRLTVV.

This chain uses TRBV6-4 with TRBJ1-2; D may be TRBD1 (6 bases). Germline loops: CDR1 MRHNA, CDR2 SNTAGT. The length of the CDR3 is 15 residues. V shed 0 bases and J shed 8 bases, with 16 bases lying between them. For the CDR3, the DNA is TGTGCCAGCAGTGACTCGTGGGGGACACCATCGGGCTACACCTTC. Translation: CASSDSWGTPSGYTF.

This CDR3 reads CATSRGGTAGTEAFF. In DNA, the CDR3 is TGTGCCACCAGCAGAGGGGGGACCGCGGGGACTGAAGCTTTCTTT. The V call is TRBV15, the J call TRBJ1-1; perhaps TRBD1 as D (5 bases). Per germline, CDR1 LNHNV and CDR2 YYDKDF (reference sequence). The CDR3 contains 15 residues. The V end was cut by 1 base, the J end by 5 bases, with 14 bases between.

The CDR3 DNA is TGTGCCAGCAGTTTAGGGACAGCACACTTGAACACTGAAGCTTTCTTT. It specifies CASSLGTAHLNTEAFF. V gene TRBV9 combines with J gene TRBJ1-1, with 7 bases aligning to TRBD1. The germline V gene has CDR1 SGDLS and CDR2 YYNGEE. The junction had 10 bases not matched to a gene; V was cut back by 5 bases and J by 0 bases. The length of the CDR3 is 16 residues.

V and J are TRBV5-1 and TRBJ1-3; D not resolved. From germline, CDR1 is SGHRS and CDR2 YFSETQ. Trimming stripped 0 bases from V and 0 bases from J, with 4 bases between. CDR3 size: 14 residues. The CDR3 is CASSLDLSGNTIYF. The CDR3 DNA follows: TGCGCCAGCAGCTTGGACCTCTCTGGAAACACCATATATTTT.

V usage is TRBV4-1 and J usage is TRBJ2-7; D not certain. The CDR3 extends over 14 amino acids. The V gene's germline CDR1 is MGHRA and CDR2 YSYEKL. Deletions cut 0 bases from V and 2 bases from J, with 8 bases between. The CDR3 coding sequence is TGCGCCAGCAGCCAAGACAGCCTAGCCTACGAGCAGTACTTC. Translating it yields CASSQDSLAYEQYF.

The chain has TRBV19 and TRBJ2-2, with no clear D. This CDR3 has 12 residues. CDR1 is LNHDA, CDR2 SQIVND, per germline (reference sequence). V lost 3 bases, J lost 7 bases, and 6 bases lay in between. CDR3 sequence reads: CASSIRFGELFF. The CDR3 DNA reads as TGTGCCAGTAGTATCCGCTTCGGGGAGCTGTTTTTT. Full variable domain (remainder filled in from reference TRBV19 and TRBJ2-2): DGGITQSPKYLFRKEGQNVTLSCEQNLNHDAMYWYRQDPGQGLRLIYYSQIVNDFQKGDIAEGYSVSREKKESFPLTVTSAQKNPTAFYLCASSIRFGELFFGEGSRLTVL.

The chain couples TRBV11-2 to TRBJ2-1; TRBD2 matches 11 bases. The CDR3 sequence is 19 residues long. Germline V gene data show CDR1 as SGHAT and CDR2 as FQNNGV. After removal of 0 bases from V and 4 bases from J, the junction contained 11 bases not matched to a gene. The CDR3 protein is CASSLDNPLAGGRYNEQFF. The CDR3 region has the DNA TGTGCCAGCAGCTTAGACAATCCCCTAGCGGGGGGACGATACAATGAGCAGTTCTTC.

The sample holds one count of this clone. The V call is TRBV7-2, the J call TRBJ1-6; D is uncertain. V gave up 5 bases and J gave up 0 bases, with 20 bases separating them. The CDR3 contains 19 residues. Germline CDR1 reads SGHTA; CDR2 reads FQGNSA. CDR3 residues: CASSPSWGGGFSYNSPLHF. CDR3 sequence (DNA): TGTGCCAGCAGCCCCAGTTGGGGTGGAGGCTTCTCCTATAATTCACCCCTCCACTTT.

The V gene is TRBV4-3, the J gene TRBJ1-5; D ambiguous. Germline CDR1 and CDR2: LGHNA and YSLEER. The CDR3 is made up of 14 amino acids. Trimming took off 0 bases at V and 4 bases at J, with 7 bases between the two ends. The CDR3 region is CASSQDEGNQPQHF. The CDR3 bases are TGCGCCAGCAGCCAAGATGAAGGGAATCAGCCCCAGCATTTT.

The DNA for the CDR3 is TGTGCCAGCAGTCAGGGGTCCGATTCACCCCTCCACTTT. This encodes CASSQGSDSPLHF. This chain connects TRBV2 to TRBJ1-6, with TRBD1 as a possible D gene (6 bases). Germline CDR1 is SNHLY and CDR2 is FYNNEI. This CDR3 spans 13 amino acids. Trimming took off 5 bases at V and 8 bases at J, with 10 bases between the two ends.